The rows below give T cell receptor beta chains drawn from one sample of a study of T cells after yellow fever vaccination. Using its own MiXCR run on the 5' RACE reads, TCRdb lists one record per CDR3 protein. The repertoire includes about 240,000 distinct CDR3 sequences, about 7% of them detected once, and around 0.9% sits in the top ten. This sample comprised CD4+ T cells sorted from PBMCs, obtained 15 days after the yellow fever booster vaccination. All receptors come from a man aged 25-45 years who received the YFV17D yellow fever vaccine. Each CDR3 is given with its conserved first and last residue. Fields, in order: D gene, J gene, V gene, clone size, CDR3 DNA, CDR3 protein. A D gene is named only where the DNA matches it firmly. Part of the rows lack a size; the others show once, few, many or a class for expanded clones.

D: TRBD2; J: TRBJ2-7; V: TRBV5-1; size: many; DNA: TGCGCCAGCAGCATCTACCCTCCGGGACTAGCAGGGGACGAGCAGTACTTC; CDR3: CASSIYPPGLAGDEQYF
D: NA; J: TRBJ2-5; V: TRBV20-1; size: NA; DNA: TGCAGTGCTAGACGGGACACCAACCAAGAGACCCAGTACTTC; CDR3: CSARRDTNQETQYF
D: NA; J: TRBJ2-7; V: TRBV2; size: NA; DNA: TGTGCCAGCAGTGCCGACAGACAAGAGTACTTC; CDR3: CASSADRQEYF
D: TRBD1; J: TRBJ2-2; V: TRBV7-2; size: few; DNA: TGTGCCAGCAGGATAGAACAGGGGGCTAACGGGGAGCTGTTTTTT; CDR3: CASRIEQGANGELFF
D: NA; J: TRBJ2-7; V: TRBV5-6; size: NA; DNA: TGTGCCAGCAGCTACACGGGCAGGGATACCTACGAGCAGTACTTC; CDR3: CASSYTGRDTYEQYF
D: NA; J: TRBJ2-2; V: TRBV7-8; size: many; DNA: TGTGCCAGCAGCTTAACAGCTACGAACACCGGGGAGCTGTTTTTT; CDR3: CASSLTATNTGELFF
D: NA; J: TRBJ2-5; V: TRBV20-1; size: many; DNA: TGCAGTGCTAGTTCAGGCCAAAAGAGACCCCAGTACTTC; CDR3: CSASSGQKRPQYF
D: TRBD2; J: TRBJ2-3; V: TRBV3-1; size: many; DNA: TGTGCCAGCGGCAGCGGGAGTACAGATACGCAGTATTTT; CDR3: CASGSGSTDTQYF
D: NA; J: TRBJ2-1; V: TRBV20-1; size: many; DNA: TGCGGACAACGGGCTGGGAACAATGAGCAGTTCTTC; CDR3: CGQRAGNNEQFF
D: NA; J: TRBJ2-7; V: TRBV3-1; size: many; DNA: TGTGCCAGCAGCCAAGGGGTACAGTCGGAGCAGTACTTC; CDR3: CASSQGVQSEQYF
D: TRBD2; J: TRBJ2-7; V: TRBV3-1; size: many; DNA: TGTGCCAGCAGCCAAGAACAAGCGGGAGGACCCTACGAGCAGTACTTC; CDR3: CASSQEQAGGPYEQYF
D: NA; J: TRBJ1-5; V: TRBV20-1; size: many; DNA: TGCAGTGCTAGTTCGGATCCAGGAGTTGACCAGCCCCAGCATTTT; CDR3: CSASSDPGVDQPQHF
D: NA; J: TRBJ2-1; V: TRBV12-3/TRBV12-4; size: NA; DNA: TGTGCCAGCAGTCAACATGGTGTGCGAATAAATGAGCAGTTCTTC; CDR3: CASSQHGVRINEQFF
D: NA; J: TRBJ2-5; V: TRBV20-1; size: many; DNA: TGCAGTGCCAGTGAAGGAGTTCCTGAGACCCAGTACTTC; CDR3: CSASEGVPETQYF
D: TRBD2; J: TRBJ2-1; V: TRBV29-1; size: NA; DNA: TGCAGCGTTGGGACTAGCGGGAGCAATGAGCAGTTCTTC; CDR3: CSVGTSGSNEQFF
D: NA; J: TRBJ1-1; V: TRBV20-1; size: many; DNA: TGCAGTGCTACCCAGGCGGACACTGAAGCTTTCTTT; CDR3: CSATQADTEAFF
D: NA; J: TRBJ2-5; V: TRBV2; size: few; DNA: TGTGCCAGCAGTGAAAGGGGACGGACCCAGTACTTC; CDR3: CASSERGRTQYF
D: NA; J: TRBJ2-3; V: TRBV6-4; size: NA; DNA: TGTGCCAGCAGTAACGGACCGAACTCAGATACGCAGTATTTT; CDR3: CASSNGPNSDTQYF
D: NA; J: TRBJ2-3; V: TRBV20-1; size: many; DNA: TGCAGTGCTAAACCGGGACTCCAACAGTATTTT; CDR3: CSAKPGLQQYF
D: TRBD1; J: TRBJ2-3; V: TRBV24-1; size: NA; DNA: TGTGCCACCAGTGATAACAGGGGAAGAGGGGCAGATACGCAGTATTTT; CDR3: CATSDNRGRGADTQYF
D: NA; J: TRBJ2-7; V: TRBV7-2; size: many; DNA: TGTGCCAGCAGCTTAGTTGTCCCACCCCGCGAGCAGTACTTC; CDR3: CASSLVVPPREQYF
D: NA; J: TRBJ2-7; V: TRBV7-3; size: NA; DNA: TGTGCCAGCAGCCGCGTCCAGTACTTC; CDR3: CASSRVQYF
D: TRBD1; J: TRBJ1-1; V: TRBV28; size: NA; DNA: TGTGCCAGCCGAGGGGGCCTAGGCACTGAAGCTTTCTTT; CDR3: CASRGGLGTEAFF
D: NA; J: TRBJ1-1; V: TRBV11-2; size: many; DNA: TGTGCCAGCAGCTTCCAGGGGAACACTGAAGCTTTCTTT; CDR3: CASSFQGNTEAFF
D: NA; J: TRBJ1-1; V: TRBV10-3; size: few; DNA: TGTGCCATCAGTGAGTCGAAAGCGAACACTGAAGCTTTCTTT; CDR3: CAISESKANTEAFF
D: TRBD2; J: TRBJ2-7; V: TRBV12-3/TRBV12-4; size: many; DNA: TGTGCCAGCAGTTCCCTACTAGCGGGAGTTGAGCAGTACTTC; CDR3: CASSSLLAGVEQYF
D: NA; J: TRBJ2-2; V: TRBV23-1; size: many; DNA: TGCGCCAGCAGTCAATTCAACCACCACACCGGGGAGCTGTTTTTT; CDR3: CASSQFNHHTGELFF
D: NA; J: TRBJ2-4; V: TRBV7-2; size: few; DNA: TGTGCCAGCAGCTATGGGCCAGGGGAAAACATTCAGTACTTC; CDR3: CASSYGPGENIQYF
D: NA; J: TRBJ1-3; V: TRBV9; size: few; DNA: TGTGCCAGTTCCACGGGTCCCTCTGGAAACACCATATATTTT; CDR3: CASSTGPSGNTIYF
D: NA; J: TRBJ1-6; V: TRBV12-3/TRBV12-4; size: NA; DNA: TGTGCCAGCAGCACCGGACACACACCCCTCCACTTT; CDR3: CASSTGHTPLHF
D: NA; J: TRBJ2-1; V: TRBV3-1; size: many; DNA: TGTGCCAGCAGCCAAGCGAGGGCCTCCTACAATGAGCAGTTCTTC; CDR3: CASSQARASYNEQFF
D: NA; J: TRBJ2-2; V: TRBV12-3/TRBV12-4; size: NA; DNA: TGTGCCAGCAGCCCTACGTTAGGGGAGCTGTTTTTT; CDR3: CASSPTLGELFF
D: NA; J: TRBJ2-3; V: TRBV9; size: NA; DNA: TGTGCCAGCAGCCCTCCGGCGGCCTCTAGCACAGATACGCAGTATTTT; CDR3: CASSPPAASSTDTQYF
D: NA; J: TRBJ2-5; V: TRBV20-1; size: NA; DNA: TGCAGTGCTAGTAGGCCCAAAGAGACCCAGTACTTC; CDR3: CSASRPKETQYF
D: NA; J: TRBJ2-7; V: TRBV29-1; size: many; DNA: TGCAGCGTTGGTACGTCTGCCCCTTACGAGCAGTACTTC; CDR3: CSVGTSAPYEQYF
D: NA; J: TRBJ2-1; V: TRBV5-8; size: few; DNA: TGTGCCAGCAGCTTTTCACTAGAGAATGAGCAGTTCTTC; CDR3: CASSFSLENEQFF
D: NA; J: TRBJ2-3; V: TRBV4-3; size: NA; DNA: TGCGCCAGCAGCCAACCCGGGACCTCCATCACAGATACGCAGTATTTT; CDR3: CASSQPGTSITDTQYF
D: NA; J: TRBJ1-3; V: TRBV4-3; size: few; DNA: TGCGCCAGCAGTCGGGACCCCCAAGGTGGAAACACCATATATTTT; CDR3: CASSRDPQGGNTIYF
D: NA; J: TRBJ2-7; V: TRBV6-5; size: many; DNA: TGTGCCAGCAGTCGATGGGACTCCTACGAGCAGTACTTC; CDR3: CASSRWDSYEQYF
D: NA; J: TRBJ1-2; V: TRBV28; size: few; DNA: TGTGCCAGCAGTTCCTACCGGAGCAGGGGCCTTCCCGTTCTCACCTTC; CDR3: CASSSYRSRGLPVLTF
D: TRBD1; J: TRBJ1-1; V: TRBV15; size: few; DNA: TGTGCCACCAGCCGCACAGGGGCCGGGAACACTGAAGCTTTCTTT; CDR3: CATSRTGAGNTEAFF
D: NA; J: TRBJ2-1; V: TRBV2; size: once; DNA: TGTGCCAGCAGGCTGGGCAGGCCCCCGTCCTACAATGAGCAGTTCTTC; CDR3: CASRLGRPPSYNEQFF
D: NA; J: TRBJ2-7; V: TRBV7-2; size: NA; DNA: TGTGCCAGCAGCTTACTGGAGGGCGAGCAGTACTTC; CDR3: CASSLLEGEQYF
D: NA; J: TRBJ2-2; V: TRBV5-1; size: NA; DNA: TGCGCCAGCAGCTTGGCCTCAGCACAAAACACCGGGGAGCTGTTTTTT; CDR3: CASSLASAQNTGELFF
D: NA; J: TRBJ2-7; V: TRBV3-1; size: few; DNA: TGTGCCAGCAGCCGGGACGCCAAACAGTACTTC; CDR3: CASSRDAKQYF
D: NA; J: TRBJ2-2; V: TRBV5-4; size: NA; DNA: TGTGCCAGCAGCTTGGGGTTTTCCGCCACCGGGGAGCTGTTTTTT; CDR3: CASSLGFSATGELFF
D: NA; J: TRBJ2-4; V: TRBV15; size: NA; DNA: TGTGCCACCAGCAGGGAGATAGGGGTGGGCGATAGGATTCAGTACTTC; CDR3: CATSREIGVGDRIQYF
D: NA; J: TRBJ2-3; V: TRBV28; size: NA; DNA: TGTGCCAGCAGTTTGTCAGGACTTATTACAGATACGCAGTATTTT; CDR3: CASSLSGLITDTQYF